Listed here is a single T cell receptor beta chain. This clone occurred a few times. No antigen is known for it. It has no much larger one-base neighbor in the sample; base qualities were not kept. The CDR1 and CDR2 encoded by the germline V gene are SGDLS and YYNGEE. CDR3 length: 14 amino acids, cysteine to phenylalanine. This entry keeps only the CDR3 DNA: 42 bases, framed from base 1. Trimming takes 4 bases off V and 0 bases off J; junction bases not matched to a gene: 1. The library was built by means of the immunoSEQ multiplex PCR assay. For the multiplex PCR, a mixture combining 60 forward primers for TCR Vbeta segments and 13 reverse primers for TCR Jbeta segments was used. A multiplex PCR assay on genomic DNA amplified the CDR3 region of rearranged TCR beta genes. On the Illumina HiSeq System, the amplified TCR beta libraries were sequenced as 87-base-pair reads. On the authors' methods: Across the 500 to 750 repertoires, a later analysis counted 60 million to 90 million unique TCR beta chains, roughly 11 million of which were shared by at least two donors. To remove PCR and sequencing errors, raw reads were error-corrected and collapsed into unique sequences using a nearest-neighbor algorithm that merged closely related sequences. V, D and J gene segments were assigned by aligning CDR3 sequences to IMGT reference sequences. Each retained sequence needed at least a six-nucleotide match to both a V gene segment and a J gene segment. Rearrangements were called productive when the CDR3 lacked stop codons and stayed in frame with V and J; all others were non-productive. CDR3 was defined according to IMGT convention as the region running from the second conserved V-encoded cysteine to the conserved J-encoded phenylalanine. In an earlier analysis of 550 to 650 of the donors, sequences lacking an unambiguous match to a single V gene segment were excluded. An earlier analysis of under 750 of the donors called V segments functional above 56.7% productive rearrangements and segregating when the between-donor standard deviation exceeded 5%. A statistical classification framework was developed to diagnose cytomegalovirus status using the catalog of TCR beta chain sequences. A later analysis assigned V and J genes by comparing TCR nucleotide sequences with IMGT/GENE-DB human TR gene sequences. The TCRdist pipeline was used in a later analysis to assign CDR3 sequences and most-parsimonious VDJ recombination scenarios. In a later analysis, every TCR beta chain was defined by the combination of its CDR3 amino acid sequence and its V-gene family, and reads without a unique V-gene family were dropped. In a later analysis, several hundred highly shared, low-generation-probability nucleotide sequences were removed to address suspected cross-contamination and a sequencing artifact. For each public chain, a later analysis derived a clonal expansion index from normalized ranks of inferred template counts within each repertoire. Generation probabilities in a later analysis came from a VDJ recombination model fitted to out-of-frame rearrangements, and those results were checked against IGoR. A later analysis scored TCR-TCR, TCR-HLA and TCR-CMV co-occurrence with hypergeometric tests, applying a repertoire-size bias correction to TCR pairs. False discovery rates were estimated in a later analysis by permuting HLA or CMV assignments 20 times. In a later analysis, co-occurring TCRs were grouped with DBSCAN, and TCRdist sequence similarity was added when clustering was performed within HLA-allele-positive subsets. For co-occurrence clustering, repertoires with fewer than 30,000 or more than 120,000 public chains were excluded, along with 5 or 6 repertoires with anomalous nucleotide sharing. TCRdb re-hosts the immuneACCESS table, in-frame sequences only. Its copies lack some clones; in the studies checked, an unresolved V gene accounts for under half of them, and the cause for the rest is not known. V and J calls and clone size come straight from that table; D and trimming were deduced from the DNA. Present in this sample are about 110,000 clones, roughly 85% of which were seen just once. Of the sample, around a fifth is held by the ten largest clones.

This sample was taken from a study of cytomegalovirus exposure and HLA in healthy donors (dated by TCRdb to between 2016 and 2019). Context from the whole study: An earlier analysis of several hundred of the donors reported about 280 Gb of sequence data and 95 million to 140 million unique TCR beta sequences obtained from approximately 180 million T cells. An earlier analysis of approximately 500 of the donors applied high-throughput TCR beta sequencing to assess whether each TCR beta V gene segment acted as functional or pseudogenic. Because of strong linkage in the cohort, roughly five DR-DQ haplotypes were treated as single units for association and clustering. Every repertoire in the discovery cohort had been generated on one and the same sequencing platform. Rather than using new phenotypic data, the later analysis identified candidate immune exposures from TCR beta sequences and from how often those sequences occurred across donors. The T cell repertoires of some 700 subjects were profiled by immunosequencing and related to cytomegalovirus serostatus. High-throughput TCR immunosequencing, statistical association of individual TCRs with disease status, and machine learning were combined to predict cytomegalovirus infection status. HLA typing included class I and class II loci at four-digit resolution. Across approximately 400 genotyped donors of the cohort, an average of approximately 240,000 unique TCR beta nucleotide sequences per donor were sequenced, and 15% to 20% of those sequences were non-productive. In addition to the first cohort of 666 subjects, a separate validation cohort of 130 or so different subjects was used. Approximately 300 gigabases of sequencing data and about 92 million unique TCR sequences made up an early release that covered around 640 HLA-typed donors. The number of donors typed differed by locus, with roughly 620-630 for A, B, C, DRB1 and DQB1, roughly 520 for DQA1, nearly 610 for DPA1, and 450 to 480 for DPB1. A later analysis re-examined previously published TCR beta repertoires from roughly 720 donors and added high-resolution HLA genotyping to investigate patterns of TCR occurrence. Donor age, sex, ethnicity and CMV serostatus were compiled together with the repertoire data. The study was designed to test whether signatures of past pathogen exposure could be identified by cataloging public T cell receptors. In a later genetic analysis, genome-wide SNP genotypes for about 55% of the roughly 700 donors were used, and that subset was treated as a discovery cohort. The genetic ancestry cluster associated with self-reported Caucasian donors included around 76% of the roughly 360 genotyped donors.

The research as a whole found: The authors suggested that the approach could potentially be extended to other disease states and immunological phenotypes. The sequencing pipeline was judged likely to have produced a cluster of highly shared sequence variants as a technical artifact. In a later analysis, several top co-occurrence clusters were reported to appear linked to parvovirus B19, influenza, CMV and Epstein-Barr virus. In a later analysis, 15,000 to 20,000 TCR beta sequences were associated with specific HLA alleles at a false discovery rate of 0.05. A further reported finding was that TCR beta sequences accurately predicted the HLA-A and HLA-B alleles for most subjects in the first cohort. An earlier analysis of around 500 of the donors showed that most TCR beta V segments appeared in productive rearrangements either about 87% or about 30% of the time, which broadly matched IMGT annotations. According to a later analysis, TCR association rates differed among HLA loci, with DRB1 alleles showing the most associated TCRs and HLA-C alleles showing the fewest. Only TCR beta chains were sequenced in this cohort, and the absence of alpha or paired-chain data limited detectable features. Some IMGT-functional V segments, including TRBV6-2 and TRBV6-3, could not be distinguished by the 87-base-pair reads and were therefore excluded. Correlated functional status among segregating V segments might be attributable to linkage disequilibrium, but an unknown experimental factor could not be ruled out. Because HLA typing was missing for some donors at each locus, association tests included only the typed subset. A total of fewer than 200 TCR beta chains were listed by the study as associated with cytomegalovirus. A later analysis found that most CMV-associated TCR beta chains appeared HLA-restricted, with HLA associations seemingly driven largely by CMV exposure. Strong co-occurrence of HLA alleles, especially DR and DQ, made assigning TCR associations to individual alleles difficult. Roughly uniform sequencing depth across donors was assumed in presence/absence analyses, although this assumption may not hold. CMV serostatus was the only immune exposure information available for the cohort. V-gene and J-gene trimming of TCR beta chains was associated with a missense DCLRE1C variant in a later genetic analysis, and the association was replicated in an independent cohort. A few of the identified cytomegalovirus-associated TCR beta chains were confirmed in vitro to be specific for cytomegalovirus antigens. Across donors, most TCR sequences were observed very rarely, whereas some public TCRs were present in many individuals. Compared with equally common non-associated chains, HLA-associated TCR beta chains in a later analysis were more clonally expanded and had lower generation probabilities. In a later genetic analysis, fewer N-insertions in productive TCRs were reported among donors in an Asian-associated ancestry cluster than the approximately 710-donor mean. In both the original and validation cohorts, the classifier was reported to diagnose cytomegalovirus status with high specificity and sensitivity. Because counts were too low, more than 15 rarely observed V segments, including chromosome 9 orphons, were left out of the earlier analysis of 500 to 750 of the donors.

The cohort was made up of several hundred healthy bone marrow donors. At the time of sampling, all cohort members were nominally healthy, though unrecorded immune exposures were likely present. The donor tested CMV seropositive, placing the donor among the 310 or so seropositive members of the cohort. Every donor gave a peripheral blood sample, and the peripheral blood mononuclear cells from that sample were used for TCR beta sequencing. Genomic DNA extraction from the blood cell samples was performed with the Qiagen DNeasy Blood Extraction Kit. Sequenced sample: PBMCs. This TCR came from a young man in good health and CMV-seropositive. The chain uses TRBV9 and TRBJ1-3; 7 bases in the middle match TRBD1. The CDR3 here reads CASSRTGSGNTIYF. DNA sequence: TGTGCCAGCAGCCGGACAGGCTCTGGAAACACCATATATTTT.